This T cell receptor (beta chain) was sequenced in a study of human T cells and chemical hapten exposure. Study results and caveats: After DPC sensitization, TCRs above 1 in 1000 frequency showed no change.

Time point: patch test 2, 6 weeks after DPC sensitization. The treatment here: therapeutic diphenylcyclopropenone sensitization with weekly scalp DPC. The authors extracted total RNA from unfractionated whole blood. This clonotype was picked up many times. What it recognizes is unknown. Unique molecular identifiers were linked by the library to individual cDNA molecules. TCRdb re-called the RACE reads with MiXCR, one entry per CDR3 protein. The top ten hold over 5.5% of the sample, which has a few hundred thousand distinct CDR3 sequences, roughly 6% seen once. CDR1 and CDR2 from the germline V gene are SGHDT and YYEEEE. V was cut by 0 bases and J by 13 bases, with 11 bases left in between. There are 13 residues in the CDR3.

This sample comprised whole blood, obtained in connection with sensitization to the hapten diphenylcyclopropenone (DPC). This sequence originates from a woman aged 18-30 years with alopecia areata. Some clones in this sample may be carry-over from other donors' samples. The genes are TRBV5-6 and TRBJ1-6; D uncertain. The CDR3 coding sequence is TGTGCCAGCAGCTTGGCCCTCGAGGTCCCCCTCCACTTT. Translating gives CASSLALEVPLHF.